This T cell receptor (beta chain) comes out of a study of T cell repertoires in cytomegalovirus infection. MiXCR, applied by TCRdb to the reads, yields one record per CDR3 protein. The sample carries 500,000 or so distinct CDR3 sequences, about 17% recorded once. With respect to this clonotype: As the CDR3 is not closed by the conserved phenylalanine or tryptophan, this likely results from a read error.

Germline values: CDR1 LGHDT, CDR2 YNNKEL (reference sequence). The length of the CDR3 is 15 residues. The V segment lost 2 bases and the J segment 5 bases; nucleotides outside the gene matches: 8. This clonotype originated in a human donor in good health (CMV status not recorded). Some clones in this sample may be carry-over from other donors' samples. The chain recombines TRBV3-1 with TRBJ2-7; TRBD2 matches at 8 bases. Specimen: CD8+ T cells from PBMCs. The chain's CDR3 is CASSQLGRDIHEQYL. The DNA for the CDR3 is TGTGCCAGCAGCCAACTCGGGAGGGACATCCACGAGCAGTACTTA.